The 20 T cell receptor beta chains reported below all come from one sample, sequenced in a study of blood T cell repertoires in COVID-19. TCRdb keeps only in-frame clones here, not all; method: immunoSEQ multiplex PCR. The profile shows hundreds of thousands of clones, around 84% of them singletons. Input material: PBMCs or T cells enriched from blood (not recorded which). These receptors were obtained from a man aged 25 to 45 who had recovered from COVID-19.

The V and J genes are TRBV18 and TRBJ2-7, with D possibly TRBD2 on 6 matching bases. The CDR3 runs 14 residues. Germline CDR1 KGHSH, CDR2 LQKENI. Trimming shortened V by 2 bases and J by 7 bases, and 15 bases separated the two germline ends. The CDR3 is CASSPTAFGGEQYF. In DNA, the CDR3 is TGTGCCAGCTCACCAACGGCATTCGGAGGGGAGCAGTACTTC.

The chain uses TRBV27 and TRBJ2-1, with D possibly matching TRBD2 (6 bases). This CDR3 is 15 amino acids long. Trimming cost V 2 bases and J 4 bases, with 12 bases left between them. The V gene's germline CDR1 is MNHEY and CDR2 SMNVEV (reference sequence). The CDR3 spells CASSLTRTIYNEQFF. CDR3 coding DNA: TGTGCCAGCAGTTTAACCCGGACTATTTACAATGAGCAGTTCTTC.

The CDR3 DNA reads as TGTGCCAGCAGTTACTCAGGACAGGGCCGCTACGAGCAGTACTTC. Its translation: CASSYSGQGRYEQYF. The V and J genes are TRBV6-5 and TRBJ2-7, with 8 bases aligning to TRBD1. The CDR3 contains 15 residues. V lost 0 bases to trimming and J lost 3 bases; unmatched junction nucleotides: 4. Per the germline V gene, CDR1 is MNHEY and CDR2 is SVGAGI.

The chain combines TRBV27 with TRBJ1-3; 10 nucleotides agree with TRBD1. The CDR3 is made up of 17 amino acids. From germline, CDR1 is MNHEY and CDR2 SMNVEV (reference sequence). V lost 4 bases, J lost 7 bases, and 13 bases stayed unmatched. CDR3 sequence reads: CASSSFPPRTGGNTIYF. The DNA of the CDR3 is TGTGCCAGCAGTTCCTTCCCCCCTCGGACAGGGGGTAACACCATATATTTT.

CDR3 sequence reads: CASGLVTRFEGLGGNSGNTIYF. The CDR3 DNA reads TGTGCTAGTGGTTTGGTAACGCGGTTCGAGGGGTTGGGAGGGAACTCTGGAAACACCATATATTTT. This rearrangement joins TRBV12-5 to TRBJ1-3, with a tentative D call TRBD1 (5 bases). Between the trimmed V and J ends, which lost 0 bases and 0 bases, there was a span of 27 bases. This CDR3 spans 22 amino acids. Germline CDR1 and CDR2: LGHNT and FRNRAP.

The chain combines TRBV4-1 with TRBJ1-2; D uncertain. This CDR3 is 16 amino acids long. The V and J ends lost 4 bases and 0 bases respectively, with 15 bases between them. Germline CDR1 is MGHRA and CDR2 is YSYEKL. Written as DNA, the CDR3 is TGCGCCAGCAGCCCCCCGGGGAGGATCTCTAACTATGGCTACACCTTC. Amino acid sequence: CASSPPGRISNYGYTF.

The chain joins TRBV28 to TRBJ1-1; 7 bases map to TRBD1. Germline lookup yields CDR1 MDHEN and CDR2 SYDVKM. CDR3 length equals 17 residues. V was pared by 4 bases and J by 1 base, with 12 bases of the junction left unmatched. The DNA for the CDR3 is TGTGCCAGCAGTTCCCCCATCATCTGGACAGGGAACACTGAAGCTTTCTTT. Its translation: CASSSPIIWTGNTEAFF.

The table lists this clone with a few counts. This chain links TRBV5-1 with TRBJ2-2; no reliable D call. The CDR3 runs to 14 residues. Germline values: CDR1 SGHRS, CDR2 YFSETQ. Trimming left V 4 bases short and J 7 bases short, with 14 bases between. The chain's CDR3 is CASSDRPSGGELFF. As DNA, the CDR3 is TGCGCCAGCAGCGATAGGCCCTCGGGCGGGGAGCTGTTTTTT.

V gene TRBV18 combines with J gene TRBJ2-1; 7 bases line up with TRBD2. This CDR3 comprises 15 residues. Germline-derived CDR1 and CDR2 are KGHSH and LQKENI. V lost 4 bases to trimming and J lost 6 bases; unmatched junction nucleotides: 9. This CDR3 reads CASSLGLAGPNEQFF. The CDR3 coding sequence is TGTGCCAGCTCACTCGGGTTAGCGGGCCCCAATGAGCAGTTCTTC. Drawing the rest from reference TRBV18 and TRBJ2-1, the complete variable domain is NAGVMQNPRHLVRRRGQEARLRCSPMKGHSHVYWYRQLPEEGLKFMVYLQKENIIDESGMPKERFSAEFPKEGPSILRIQQVVRGDSAAYFCASSLGLAGPNEQFFGPGTRLTVL.

The rearrangement links TRBV11-3 to TRBJ2-5; D might be TRBD2 (5 bases). Between the trimmed V and J ends, which lost 4 bases and 2 bases, there was a span of 23 bases. The CDR3 has 18 residues. Germline CDR1 SGHNT, CDR2 YENEEA. CDR3 sequence (DNA): TGTGCCAGCAGCTCCCGCATGGCCCCCGGGGTAGAACAAGAGACCCAGTACTTC. Translating it yields CASSSRMAPGVEQETQYF.

This rearrangement joins TRBV30 to TRBJ1-5; TRBD1 agrees at 9 bases. The CDR3 has 14 residues. Germline V gene lookup returns CDR1 GTSNPN and CDR2 SVGIG (reference sequence). V trimming: 3 bases; J trimming: 5 bases; junction bases outside the gene matches: 5. The CDR3 protein is CAWRTGGRDQPQHF. The CDR3 DNA reads as TGTGCCTGGAGGACAGGGGGACGGGATCAGCCCCAGCATTTT.

CDR3 residues: CASSVQGAPTNEKLFF. The CDR3 DNA reads TGTGCCAGCAGCGTACAGGGGGCGCCTACTAATGAAAAACTGTTTTTT. The V and J genes are TRBV9 and TRBJ1-4, with TRBD1 identical over 8 bases. CDR1 is SGDLS, CDR2 YYNGEE, per germline. The CDR3 has 16 amino acids. Unmatched junction bases numbered 4, after V lost 1 base and J lost 2 bases.

The chain employs TRBV27 and TRBJ2-5; D may be TRBD2 (5 bases). CDR1 MNHEY and CDR2 SMNVEV come from the germline V gene (reference sequence). V lost 2 bases, J lost 1 base, and 17 bases lay in between. The CDR3 extends over 17 amino acids. This CDR3 reads CASSLGHGVSVQETQYF. CDR3 coding DNA: TGTGCCAGCAGTTTAGGTCACGGTGTTAGCGTCCAAGAGACCCAGTACTTC.

The chain uses TRBV24-1 and TRBJ1-2; the D gene is possibly TRBD1 (5 bases). The CDR3 runs 15 residues. Germline values: CDR1 KGHDR, CDR2 SFDVKD. V was pared by 5 bases and J by 4 bases, with 16 bases between. CDR3 region: CATSARVSQGYGYTF. Written as DNA, the CDR3 is TGTGCCACCAGTGCCCGTGTCAGCCAGGGCTATGGCTACACCTTC.

The V and J genes are TRBV7-9 and TRBJ1-1; 7 bases align to TRBD1. The germline V gene has CDR1 SEHNR and CDR2 FQNEAQ (reference sequence). Germline trimming cut 3 bases from V and 2 bases from J; bases unmatched to any gene: 6. The length of the CDR3 is 15 residues. Here the CDR3 reads CASSFPQGTNTEAFF. The DNA for the CDR3 is TGTGCCAGCAGCTTCCCACAGGGGACTAACACTGAAGCTTTCTTT.

This chain joins TRBV10-1 and TRBJ1-1, with D possibly being TRBD1 (5 bases). The germline V gene encodes CDR1 WNHNN and CDR2 SYGVQD (reference sequence). The CDR3 is 16 residues long. The V and J ends lost 1 base and 11 bases respectively, with 23 bases between them. CDR3 in amino acids: CASSELGGPRRMWAFF. The CDR3, as DNA: TGCGCCAGCAGTGAGTTGGGGGGACCGCGTAGGATGTGGGCTTTCTTT.

The chain has TRBV6-5 and TRBJ1-1; the D is unclear. The CDR3 contains 12 residues. The V end lost 0 bases, the J end lost 8 bases, and 7 bases lay between the germline ends. CDR1 MNHEY and CDR2 SVGAGI come from the germline V gene. CDR3 region: CASSYSETEAFF. The CDR3 DNA is TGTGCCAGCAGTTACTCTGAGACAGAAGCTTTCTTT.

The chain employs TRBV19 and TRBJ1-1; TRBD1 might be the D (5 bases). Germline V gives CDR1 LNHDA, CDR2 SQIVND (reference sequence). CDR3 length: 14 amino acids. Deletions cut 3 bases from V and 5 bases from J, with 13 bases between. CDR3 loop: CASSIGLGLTEAFF. The CDR3 nucleotides read TGTGCCAGTAGTATCGGGTTGGGGCTAACTGAAGCTTTCTTT.

The V gene is TRBV19, the J gene TRBJ2-5; D might be TRBD2 (6 bases). This CDR3 is built from 14 residues. Per the germline V gene, CDR1 is LNHDA and CDR2 is SQIVND (reference sequence). Trimming cost V 7 bases and J 5 bases, with 17 bases left between them. Written as DNA, the CDR3 is TGTGCCAGTATGGGGGACGGAGGAGGGGAGACCCAGTACTTC. As protein: CASMGDGGGETQYF. The full variable domain, in which reference TRBV19 and TRBJ2-5 provide the parts outside the CDR3, is DGGITQSPKYLFRKEGQNVTLSCEQNLNHDAMYWYRQDPGQGLRLIYYSQIVNDFQKGDIAEGYSVSREKKESFPLTVTSAQKNPTAFYLCASMGDGGGETQYFGPGTRLLVL.

The chain is built from TRBV6-1 and TRBJ2-7, with 9 bases that match TRBD2. The CDR3 runs to 17 residues. Germline CDR1 MNHNS, CDR2 SASEGT. Trimming at V came to 0 bases and at J to 4 bases, leaving 10 bases not matched to a gene. CDR3 sequence: CASSEALREGRGYEQYF. For the CDR3, the DNA is TGTGCCAGCAGTGAAGCGCTGCGGGAGGGCCGGGGGTACGAGCAGTACTTC.